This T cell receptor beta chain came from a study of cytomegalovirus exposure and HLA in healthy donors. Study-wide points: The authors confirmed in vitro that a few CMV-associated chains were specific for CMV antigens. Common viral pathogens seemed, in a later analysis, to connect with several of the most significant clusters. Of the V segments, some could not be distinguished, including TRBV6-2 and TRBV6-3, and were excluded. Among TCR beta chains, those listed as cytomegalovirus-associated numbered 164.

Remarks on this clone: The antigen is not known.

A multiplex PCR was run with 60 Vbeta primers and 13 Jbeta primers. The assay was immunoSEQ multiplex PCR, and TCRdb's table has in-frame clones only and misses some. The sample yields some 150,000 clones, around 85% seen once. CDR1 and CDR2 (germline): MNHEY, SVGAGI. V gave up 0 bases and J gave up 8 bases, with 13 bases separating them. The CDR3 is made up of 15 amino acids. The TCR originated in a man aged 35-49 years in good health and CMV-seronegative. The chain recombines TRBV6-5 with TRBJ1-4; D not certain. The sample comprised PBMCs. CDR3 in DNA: TGTGCCAGCAGTTACTCGGGAGGGTATGGAGAAAAACTGTTTTTT. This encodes CASSYSGGYGEKLFF.